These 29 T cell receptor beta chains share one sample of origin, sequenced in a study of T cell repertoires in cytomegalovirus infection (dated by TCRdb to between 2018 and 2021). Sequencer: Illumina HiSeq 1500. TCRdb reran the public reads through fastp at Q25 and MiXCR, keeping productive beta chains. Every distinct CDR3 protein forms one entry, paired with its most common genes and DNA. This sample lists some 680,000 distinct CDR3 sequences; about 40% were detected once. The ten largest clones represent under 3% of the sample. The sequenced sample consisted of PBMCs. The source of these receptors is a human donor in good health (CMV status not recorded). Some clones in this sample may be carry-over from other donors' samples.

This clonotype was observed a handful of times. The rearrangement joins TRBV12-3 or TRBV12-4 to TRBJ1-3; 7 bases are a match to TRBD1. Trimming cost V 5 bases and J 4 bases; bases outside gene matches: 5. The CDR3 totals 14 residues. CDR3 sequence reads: CASSVQGTGNTIYF. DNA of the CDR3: TGTGCCAGCAGTGTACAGGGGACGGGAAACACCATATATTTT.

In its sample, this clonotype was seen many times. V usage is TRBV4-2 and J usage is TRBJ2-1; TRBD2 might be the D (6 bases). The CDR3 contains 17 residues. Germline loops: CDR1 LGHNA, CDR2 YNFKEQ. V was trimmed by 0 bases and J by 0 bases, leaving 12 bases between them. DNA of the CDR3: TGTGCCAGCAGCCAAGATATCGCGGGGATCTCCTACAATGAGCAGTTCTTC. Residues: CASSQDIAGISYNEQFF.

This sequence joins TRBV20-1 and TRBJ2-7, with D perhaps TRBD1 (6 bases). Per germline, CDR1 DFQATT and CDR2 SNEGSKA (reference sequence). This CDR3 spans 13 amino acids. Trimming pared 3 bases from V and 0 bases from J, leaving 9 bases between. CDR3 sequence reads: CSARDSGSYEQYF. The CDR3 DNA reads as TGCAGTGCTAGGGACAGTGGCTCCTACGAGCAGTACTTC.

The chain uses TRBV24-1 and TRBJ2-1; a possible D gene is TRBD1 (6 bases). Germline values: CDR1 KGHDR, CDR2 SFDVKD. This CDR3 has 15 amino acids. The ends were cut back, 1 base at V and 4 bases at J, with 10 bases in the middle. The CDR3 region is CATSDLGTTYNEQFF. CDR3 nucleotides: TGTGCCACCAGTGATTTAGGGACAACTTACAATGAGCAGTTCTTC.

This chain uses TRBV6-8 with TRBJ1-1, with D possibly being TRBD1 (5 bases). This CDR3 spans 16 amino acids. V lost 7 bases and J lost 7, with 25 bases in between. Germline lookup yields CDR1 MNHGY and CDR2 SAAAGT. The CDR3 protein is CASKTPGAPGVGEAFF. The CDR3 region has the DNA TGTGCCAGCAAGACCCCTGGGGCACCGGGTGTAGGTGAAGCTTTCTTT.

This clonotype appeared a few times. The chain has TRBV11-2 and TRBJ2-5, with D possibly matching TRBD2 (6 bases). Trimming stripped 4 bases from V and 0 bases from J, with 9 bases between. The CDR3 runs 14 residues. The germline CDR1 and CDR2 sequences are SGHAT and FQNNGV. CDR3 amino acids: CASSWGLDQETQYF. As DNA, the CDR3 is TGTGCCAGCAGCTGGGGACTGGACCAAGAGACCCAGTACTTC.

CDR3 bases: TGTGCCATCAGTGAGGAGGGGGGGGACAAAAACATTCAGTACTTC. It specifies CAISEEGGDKNIQYF. This chain uses TRBV10-3 with TRBJ2-4, with D possibly being TRBD2 (7 bases). The V and J ends lost 2 bases and 3 bases respectively, with 11 bases between them. The CDR3 covers 15 residues. Germline values: CDR1 ENHRY, CDR2 SYGVKD.

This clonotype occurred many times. This CDR3 is CASSLGRTGNSGNTIYF. In DNA, the CDR3 is TGTGCCAGCAGCTTAGGGAGGACGGGGAACTCTGGAAACACCATATATTTT. The rearrangement links TRBV7-8 to TRBJ1-3, with no clear D. Looked up from germline, CDR1 is SGHVS and CDR2 is FQNEAQ. V lost 1 base and J lost 0, with 13 bases in between. The length of the CDR3 is 17 residues.

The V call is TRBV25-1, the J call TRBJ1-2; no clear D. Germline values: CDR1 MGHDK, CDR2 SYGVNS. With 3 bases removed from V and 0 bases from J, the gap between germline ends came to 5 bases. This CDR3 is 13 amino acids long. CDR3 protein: CASSDRTNYGYTF. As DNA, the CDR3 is TGTGCCAGCAGTGACAGGACTAACTATGGCTACACCTTC.

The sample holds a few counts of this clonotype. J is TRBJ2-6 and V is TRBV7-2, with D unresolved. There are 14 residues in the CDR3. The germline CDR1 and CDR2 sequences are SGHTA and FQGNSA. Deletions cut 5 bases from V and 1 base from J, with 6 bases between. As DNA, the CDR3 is TGTGCCAGCAGCGCGACATCTGGGGCCAACGTCCTGACTTTC. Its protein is CASSATSGANVLTF.

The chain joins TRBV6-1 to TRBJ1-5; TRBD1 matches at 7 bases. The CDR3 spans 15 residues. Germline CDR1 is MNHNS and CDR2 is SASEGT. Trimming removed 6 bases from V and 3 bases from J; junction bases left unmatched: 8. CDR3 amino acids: CASSSRTGINQPQHF. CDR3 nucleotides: TGTGCCAGCAGCAGCCGGACAGGAATCAATCAGCCCCAGCATTTT.

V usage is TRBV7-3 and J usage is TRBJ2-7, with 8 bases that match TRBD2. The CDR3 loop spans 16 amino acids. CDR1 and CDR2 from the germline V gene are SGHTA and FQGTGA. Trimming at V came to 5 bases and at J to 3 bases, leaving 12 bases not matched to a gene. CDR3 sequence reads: CASSPGGGGTSYEQYF. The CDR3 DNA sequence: TGTGCCAGCAGCCCAGGAGGCGGGGGGACTAGCTACGAGCAGTACTTC.

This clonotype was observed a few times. The CDR3 sequence is CAITAQGFNYGYTF. The CDR3, as DNA: TGTGCCATTACAGCGCAGGGGTTTAACTATGGCTACACCTTC. The rearrangement links TRBV28 to TRBJ1-2, with D possibly matching TRBD1 (6 bases). Germline CDR1 reads MDHEN; CDR2 reads SYDVKM. This CDR3 contains 14 residues. V was shortened by 10 bases and J by 1 base, with 16 bases between the two germline ends.

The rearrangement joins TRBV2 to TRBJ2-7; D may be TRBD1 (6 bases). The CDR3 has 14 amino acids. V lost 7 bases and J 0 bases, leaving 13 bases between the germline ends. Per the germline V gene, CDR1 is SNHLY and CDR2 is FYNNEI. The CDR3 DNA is TGTGCCAGCAAGAACAGGGACCGCTCCTACGAGCAGTACTTC. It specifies CASKNRDRSYEQYF.

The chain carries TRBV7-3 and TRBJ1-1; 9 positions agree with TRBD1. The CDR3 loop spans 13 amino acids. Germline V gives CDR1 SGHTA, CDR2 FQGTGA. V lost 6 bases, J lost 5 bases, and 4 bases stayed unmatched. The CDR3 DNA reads TGTGCCAGCAGGGCGACAGGGGGGACTGAAGCTTTCTTT. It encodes CASRATGGTEAFF.

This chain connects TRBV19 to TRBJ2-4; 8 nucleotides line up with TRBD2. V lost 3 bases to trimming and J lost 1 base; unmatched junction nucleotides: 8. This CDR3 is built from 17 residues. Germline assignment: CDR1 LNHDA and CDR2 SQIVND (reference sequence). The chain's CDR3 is CASSIAGLARAKNIQYF. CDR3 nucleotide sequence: TGTGCCAGTAGTATCGCAGGACTAGCCCGGGCCAAAAACATTCAGTACTTC.

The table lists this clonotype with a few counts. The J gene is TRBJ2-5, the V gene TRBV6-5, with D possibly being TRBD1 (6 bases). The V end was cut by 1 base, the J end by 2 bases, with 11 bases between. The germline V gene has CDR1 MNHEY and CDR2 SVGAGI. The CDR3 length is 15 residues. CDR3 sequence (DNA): TGTGCCAGCAGTTACTGGCAGGGGTTACAAGAGACCCAGTACTTC. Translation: CASSYWQGLQETQYF.

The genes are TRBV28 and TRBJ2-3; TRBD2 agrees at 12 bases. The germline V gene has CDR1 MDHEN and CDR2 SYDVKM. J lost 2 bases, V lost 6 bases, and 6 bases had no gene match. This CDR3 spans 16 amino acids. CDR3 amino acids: CASSHLAGGTTDTQYF. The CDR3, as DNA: TGTGCCAGCAGCCATCTAGCGGGAGGGACCACAGATACGCAGTATTTT. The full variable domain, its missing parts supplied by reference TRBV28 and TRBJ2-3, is DVKVTQSSRYLVKRTGEKVFLECVQDMDHENMFWYRQDPGLGLRLIYFSYDVKMKEKGDIPEGYSVSREKKERFSLILESASTNQTSMYLCASSHLAGGTTDTQYFGPGTRLTVL.

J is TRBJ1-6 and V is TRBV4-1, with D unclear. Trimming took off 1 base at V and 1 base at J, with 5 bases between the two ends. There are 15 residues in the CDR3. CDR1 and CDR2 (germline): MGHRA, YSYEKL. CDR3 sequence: CASSQVLSYNSPLHF. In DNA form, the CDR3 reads TGCGCCAGCAGCCAAGTCCTTTCCTATAATTCACCCCTCCACTTT.

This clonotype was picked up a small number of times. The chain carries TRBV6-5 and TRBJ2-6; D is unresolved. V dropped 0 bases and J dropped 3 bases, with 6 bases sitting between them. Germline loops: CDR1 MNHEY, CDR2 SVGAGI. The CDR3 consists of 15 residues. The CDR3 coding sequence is TGTGCCAGCAGTTACTCGGCTGGTGGGGCCAACGTCCTGACTTTC. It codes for CASSYSAGGANVLTF.

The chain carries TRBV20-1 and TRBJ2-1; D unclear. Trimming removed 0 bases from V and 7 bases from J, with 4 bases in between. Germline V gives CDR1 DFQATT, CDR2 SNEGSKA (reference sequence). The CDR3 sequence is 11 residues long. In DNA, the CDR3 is TGCAGTGCTAGAGATCGTAATGAGCAGTTCTTC. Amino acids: CSARDRNEQFF.

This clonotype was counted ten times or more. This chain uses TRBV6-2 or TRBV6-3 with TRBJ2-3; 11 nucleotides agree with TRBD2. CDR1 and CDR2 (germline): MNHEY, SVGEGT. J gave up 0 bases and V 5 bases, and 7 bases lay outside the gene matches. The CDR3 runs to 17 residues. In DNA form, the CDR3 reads TGTGCCAGCAGTCCACTCAGGACTAGCGGGAGCACAGATACGCAGTATTTT. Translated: CASSPLRTSGSTDTQYF.

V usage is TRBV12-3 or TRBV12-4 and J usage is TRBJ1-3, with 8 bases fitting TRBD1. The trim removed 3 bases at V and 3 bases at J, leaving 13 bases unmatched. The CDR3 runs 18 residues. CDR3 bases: TGTGCCAGCAGTTTTGGCAGGGGGCGAGCTCTTATTGGAAACACCATATATTTT. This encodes CASSFGRGRALIGNTIYF.

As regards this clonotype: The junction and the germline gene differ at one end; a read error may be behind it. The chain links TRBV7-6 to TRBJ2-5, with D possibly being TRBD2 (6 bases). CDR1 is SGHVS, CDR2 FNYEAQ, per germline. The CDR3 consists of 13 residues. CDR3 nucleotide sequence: TGTGCCAGAAGCTTAGCGGAGTGGGAGACCAAGTACTTC. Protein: CARSLAEWETKYF. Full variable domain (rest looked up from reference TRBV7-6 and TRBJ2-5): GAGVSQSPRYKVTKRGQDVALRCDPISGHVSLYWYRQALGQGPEFLTYFNYEAQQDKSGLPNDRFSAERPEGSISTLTIQRTEQRDSAMYRCARSLAEWETKYFGPGTRLLVL.

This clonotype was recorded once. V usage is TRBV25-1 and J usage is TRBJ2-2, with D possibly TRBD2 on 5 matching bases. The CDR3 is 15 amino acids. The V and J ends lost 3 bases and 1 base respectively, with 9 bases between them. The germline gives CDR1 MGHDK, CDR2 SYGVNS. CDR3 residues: CASSDLGENTGELFF. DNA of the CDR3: TGTGCCAGCAGTGATCTCGGGGAGAACACCGGGGAGCTGTTTTTT.

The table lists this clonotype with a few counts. The CDR3 loop is CASSLGVGKSYEQYF. For the CDR3, the DNA is TGTGCCAGCAGCTTAGGGGTAGGGAAGTCTTACGAGCAGTACTTC. The chain combines TRBV11-2 with TRBJ2-7; D uncertain. Trimming removed 1 base from V and 4 bases from J, with 14 bases in between. The CDR3 is 15 amino acids. Germline-derived CDR1 and CDR2 are SGHAT and FQNNGV.

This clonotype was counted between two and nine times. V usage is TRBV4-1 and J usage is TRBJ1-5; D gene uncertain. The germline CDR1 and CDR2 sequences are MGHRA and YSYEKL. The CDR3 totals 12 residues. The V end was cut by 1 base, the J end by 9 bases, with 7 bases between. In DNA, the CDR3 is TGCGCCAGCAGCCAAGGGTCCAGGCCCCAGCATTTT. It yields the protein CASSQGSRPQHF.

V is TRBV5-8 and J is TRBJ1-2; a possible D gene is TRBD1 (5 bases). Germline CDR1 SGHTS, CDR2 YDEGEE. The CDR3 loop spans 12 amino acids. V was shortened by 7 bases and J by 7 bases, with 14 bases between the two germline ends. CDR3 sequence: CASRMGRVGYTF. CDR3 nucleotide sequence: TGTGCCAGCCGCATGGGACGGGTTGGCTACACCTTC.

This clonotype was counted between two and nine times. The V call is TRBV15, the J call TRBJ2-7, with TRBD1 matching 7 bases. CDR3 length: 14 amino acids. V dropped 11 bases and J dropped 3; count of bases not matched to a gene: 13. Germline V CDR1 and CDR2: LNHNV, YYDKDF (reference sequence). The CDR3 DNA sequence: TGTGCCGCCTCTACCGGGACAGAGAGCTACGAGCAGTACTTC. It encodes CAASTGTESYEQYF. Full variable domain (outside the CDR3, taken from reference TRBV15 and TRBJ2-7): DAMVIQNPRYQVTQFGKPVTLSCSQTLNHNVMYWYQQKSSQAPKLLFHYYDKDFNNEADTPDNFQSRRPNTSFCFLDIRSPGLGDTAMYLCAASTGTESYEQYFGPGTRLTVT.